Listed below are T cell receptor beta chains from one sample, sequenced in a study of T-cell memory formation after mild COVID-19. TCRdb processed the 5' RACE reads anew with MiXCR; each CDR3 protein has one entry. The sample consists of a few hundred thousand distinct CDR3 sequences, more than 15% of them appearing once. Source material: PBMCs or a T cell subset sorted from them (not recorded which). The receptors here all came from a young man who had mild COVID-19 (a few samples of this study predate the infection). Cell type and time point are not known. The CDR3 runs from the conserved cysteine through the conserved F or W. D genes are given only for firm matches. The size field is filled for only some rows; it gives once, few, many or a size class.

CDR3: CSARFEGGYGYTF
DNA: TGCAGTGCTAGATTTGAGGGTGGCTATGGCTACACCTTC
D: .
V: TRBV20-1
size: .
J: TRBJ1-2

CDR3: CASSYSTGWEETQYF
DNA: TGTGCCAGCAGTTACTCGACAGGGTGGGAAGAGACCCAGTACTTC
D: TRBD1
V: TRBV6-5
size: .
J: TRBJ2-5

CDR3: CASSLGRALGTDTQYF
DNA: TGCGCCAGCAGCTTGGGACGGGCCTTAGGCACAGATACGCAGTATTTT
D: .
V: TRBV4-3
size: .
J: TRBJ2-3

CDR3: CASSLGLAGGLETQYF
DNA: TGTGCCAGCAGCTTAGGCCTAGCGGGGGGGCTCGAGACCCAGTACTTC
D: TRBD2
V: TRBV7-8
size: many
J: TRBJ2-5

CDR3: CASSFPSFWVRETQYF
DNA: TGTGCCAGCAGCTTTCCTTCGTTTTGGGTCCGAGAGACCCAGTACTTC
D: .
V: TRBV7-3
size: .
J: TRBJ2-5

CDR3: CASSPVVGTQYF
DNA: TGTGCCAGCAGCCCCGTGGTCGGGACCCAGTACTTC
D: .
V: TRBV3-1
size: few
J: TRBJ2-5

CDR3: CASSQDRGGGYTF
DNA: TGTGCCAGCAGCCAAGACAGGGGAGGTGGCTACACCTTC
D: TRBD1
V: TRBV11-2
size: many
J: TRBJ1-2

CDR3: CASSRRQPLSNQPQHF
DNA: TGTGCCAGCAGTAGAAGGCAGCCCCTTTCTAATCAGCCCCAGCATTTT
D: .
V: TRBV28
size: many
J: TRBJ1-5

CDR3: CSVEKRLNTEAFF
DNA: TGCAGCGTTGAGAAGCGCTTGAACACTGAAGCTTTCTTT
D: .
V: TRBV29-1
size: few
J: TRBJ1-1

CDR3: CATSVGWHGELFF
DNA: TGTGCCACCAGTGTAGGGTGGCACGGGGAGCTGTTTTTT
D: .
V: TRBV6-6
size: .
J: TRBJ2-2

CDR3: CASSPTGRRDTQYF
DNA: TGTGCCAGCAGCCCGACAGGTCGTCGAGATACGCAGTATTTT
D: .
V: TRBV12-3/TRBV12-4
size: few
J: TRBJ2-3